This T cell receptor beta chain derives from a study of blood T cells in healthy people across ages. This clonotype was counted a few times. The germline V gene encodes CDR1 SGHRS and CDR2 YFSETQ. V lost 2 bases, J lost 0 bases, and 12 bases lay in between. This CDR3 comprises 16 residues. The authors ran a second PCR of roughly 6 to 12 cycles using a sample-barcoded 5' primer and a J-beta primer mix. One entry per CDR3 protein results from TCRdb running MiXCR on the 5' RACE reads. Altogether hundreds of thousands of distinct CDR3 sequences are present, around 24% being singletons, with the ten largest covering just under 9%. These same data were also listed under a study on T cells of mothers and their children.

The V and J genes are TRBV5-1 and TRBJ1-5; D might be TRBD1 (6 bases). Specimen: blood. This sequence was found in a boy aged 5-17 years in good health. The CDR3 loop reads CASSLNPRGSNQPQHF. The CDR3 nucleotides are TGCGCCAGCAGCTTAAATCCCAGGGGTAGCAATCAGCCCCAGCATTTT.